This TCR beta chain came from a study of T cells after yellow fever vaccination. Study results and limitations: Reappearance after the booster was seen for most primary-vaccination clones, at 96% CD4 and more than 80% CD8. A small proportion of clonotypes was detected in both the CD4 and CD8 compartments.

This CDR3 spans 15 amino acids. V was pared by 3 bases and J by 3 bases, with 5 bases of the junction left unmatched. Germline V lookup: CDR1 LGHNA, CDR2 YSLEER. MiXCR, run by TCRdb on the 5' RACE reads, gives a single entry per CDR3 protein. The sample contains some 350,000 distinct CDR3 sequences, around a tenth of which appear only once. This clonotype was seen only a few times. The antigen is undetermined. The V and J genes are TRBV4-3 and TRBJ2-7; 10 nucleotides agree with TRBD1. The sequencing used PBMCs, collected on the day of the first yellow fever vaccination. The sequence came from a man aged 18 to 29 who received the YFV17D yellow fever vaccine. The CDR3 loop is CASSQRDRGVYEQYF. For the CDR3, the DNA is TGCGCCAGCAGCCAGAGGGACAGGGGCGTCTACGAGCAGTACTTC.